A single sample gave rise to the 19 T cell receptor beta chains below, sequenced in a study of shared clonotypes between healthy human individuals (dated by TCRdb to the early 2020s). Library generation was performed with the immunoSEQ multiplex PCR assay. Not all clones reach the TCRdb copy of this immuneACCESS table, which keeps in-frame sequences only. Checked studies attribute under half of the gap to unresolved V genes and leave the rest unexplained. The sample profile shows 780,000 or so clones; roughly 72% of them were found once. Approximately 2% of the sample goes to the ten largest clones. Material for sequencing was memory CD4+ T cells sorted from blood. According to the study, the label for this sample's cell subset or site signals: CD45RA-negative fraction. Receptors originate from a woman aged 25 to 39 in good health.

Turning to this clone: Other DNA sequences within the sample encode an identical CDR3. The CDR3: CASSPGSNQPQHF. The CDR3 region has the DNA TGTGCCAGCTCACCGGGAAGCAATCAGCCCCAGCATTTT. The rearrangement links TRBV18 to TRBJ1-5; D is undetermined. Germline values: CDR1 KGHSH, CDR2 LQKENI. V was cut by 3 bases and J by 1 base, with 4 bases left in between. The CDR3 has 13 residues.

The rearrangement uses TRBV29-1 and TRBJ2-2; no reliable D call. V lost 8 bases, J lost 7 bases, and 5 bases lay in between. The length of the CDR3 is 9 residues. Germline CDR1 SQVTM, CDR2 ANQGSEA. CDR3 nucleotide sequence: TGCAGCACGGTCGGGGAGCTGTTTTTT. Translating gives CSTVGELFF.

This clone was seen a few times. The chain couples TRBV19 to TRBJ2-2, with D possibly matching TRBD1 (6 bases). This CDR3 region has 15 residues. Germline CDR1 and CDR2: LNHDA and SQIVND (reference sequence). Trimming removed 2 bases from V and 5 bases from J, with 12 bases in between. The CDR3 nucleotides read TGTGCCAGTAGTATATCGGGACAAGTGACCGGGGAGCTGTTTTTT. Amino acids: CASSISGQVTGELFF.

This chain links TRBV7-2 with TRBJ1-1, with D perhaps TRBD1 (6 bases). The CDR3 covers 14 residues. Germline assignment: CDR1 SGHTA and CDR2 FQGNSA. V dropped 5 bases and J dropped 0 bases, with 10 bases sitting between them. CDR3 sequence reads: CASSPGQLNTEAFF. Here the CDR3 DNA reads TGTGCCAGCAGCCCAGGACAGTTGAACACTGAAGCTTTCTTT.

This chain connects TRBV28 to TRBJ1-4, with no clear D. V shed 5 bases and J shed 8 bases, with 15 bases lying between them. Germline CDR1 and CDR2: MDHEN and SYDVKM. CDR3 length equals 14 residues. The CDR3 DNA sequence: TGTGCCAGCAGTGCCTATCTTCGAGGGGAAAAACTGTTTTTT. Translating it yields CASSAYLRGEKLFF.

The rearrangement uses TRBV28 and TRBJ1-1, with a possible D match to TRBD1 (6 bases). Germline assignment: CDR1 MDHEN and CDR2 SYDVKM. The V end lost 4 bases, the J end lost 7 bases, and 19 bases lay between the germline ends. The CDR3 runs to 15 residues. The DNA for the CDR3 is TGTGCCAGCAGTTCAGCCGGGACATCAACAGGTGAAGCTTTCTTT. Translation: CASSSAGTSTGEAFF.

A word on this clone: Other DNA sequences in the sample encode the same CDR3. The rearrangement joins TRBV11-2 to TRBJ2-6; TRBD1 matches at 7 bases. Losses at the gene ends were 2 bases for V and 2 bases for J; bases not matched to a gene: 0. Per the germline V gene, CDR1 is SGHAT and CDR2 is FQNNGV. CDR3 length: 15 residues. In nucleotides, the CDR3 is TGTGCCAGCAGCTTAACAGGGGCTGGGGCCAACGTCCTGACTTTC. Its protein is CASSLTGAGANVLTF.

The chain uses TRBV5-1 and TRBJ2-2; D ambiguous. CDR3 length equals 15 residues. Germline V gives CDR1 SGHRS, CDR2 YFSETQ. The V gene lost 0 bases and the J gene lost 0 bases, with 6 bases spanning the gap. CDR3 sequence: CASSLGVSNTGELFF. CDR3 in DNA: TGCGCCAGCAGCTTGGGGGTCTCGAACACCGGGGAGCTGTTTTTT.

The V and J genes are TRBV5-4 and TRBJ1-2, with D tentatively TRBD1 (5 bases). Germline CDR1 reads SGHNT; CDR2 reads YYREEE (reference sequence). The CDR3 contains 16 residues. Trimming removed 4 bases from V and 6 bases from J, with 22 bases in between. For the CDR3, the DNA is TGTGCCAGCAGCCCGGCTTATAGGACAATCTTAGATGGCTACACCTTC. It translates to CASSPAYRTILDGYTF.

This clone was recorded only once. This chain joins TRBV7-2 and TRBJ1-1; D perhaps matches TRBD1 (6 bases). Germline V CDR1 and CDR2: SGHTA, FQGNSA. Trimming stripped 5 bases from V and 5 bases from J, with 12 bases between. There are 13 residues in the CDR3. The CDR3 sequence is CASSKQGGTEAFF. The CDR3 DNA sequence: TGTGCCAGCAGCAAACAGGGTGGGACTGAAGCTTTCTTT.

The chain carries TRBV5-4 and TRBJ2-7; unclear D gene. CDR1 is SGHNT, CDR2 YYREEE, per germline (reference sequence). The CDR3 is made up of 14 amino acids. V was trimmed by 1 base and J by 0 bases, leaving 8 bases between them. CDR3 residues: CASSLRASSYEQYF. In DNA form, the CDR3 reads TGTGCCAGCAGCTTGAGAGCCTCCTCCTACGAGCAGTACTTC. The full variable domain, completed using reference TRBV5-4 and TRBJ2-7, is ETGVTQSPTHLIKTRGQQVTLRCSSQSGHNTVSWYQQALGQGPQFIFQYYREEENGRGNFPPRFSGLQFPNYSSELNVNALELDDSALYLCASSLRASSYEQYFGPGTRLTVT.

This chain connects TRBV6-5 to TRBJ2-1; D might be TRBD2 (6 bases). The germline V gene encodes CDR1 MNHEY and CDR2 SVGAGI. V lost 7 bases to trimming and J lost 0 bases, with 13 bases between them. The CDR3 loop spans 15 amino acids. CDR3 in amino acids: CASTASESSYNEQFF. Here the CDR3 DNA reads TGTGCCAGCACAGCTAGCGAGAGCTCCTACAATGAGCAGTTCTTC.

CDR3 residues: CASSLRLANREPYEQYF. The CDR3 DNA sequence: TGCGCCAGCAGCTTGAGGCTAGCGAACCGAGAGCCCTACGAGCAGTACTTC. The V and J genes are TRBV5-1 and TRBJ2-7; D perhaps matches TRBD2 (6 bases). The CDR3 sequence is 17 residues long. CDR1 and CDR2 from the germline V gene are SGHRS and YFSETQ. Trimming took off 1 base at V and 2 bases at J, with 19 bases between the two ends.

This chain links TRBV5-1 with TRBJ1-2; 9 bases line up with TRBD1. The germline CDR1 and CDR2 sequences are SGHRS and YFSETQ. The CDR3 consists of 16 residues. V was clipped by 4 bases and J by 3 bases; unmatched bases: 10. The CDR3 sequence is CASSGGQGWDDYGYTF. CDR3 nucleotides: TGCGCCAGCAGCGGGGGACAGGGCTGGGATGACTATGGCTACACCTTC.

Worth noting for this clone: Other DNA sequences in the sample encode the same CDR3. This chain links TRBV6-1 with TRBJ2-7; D tentatively fits TRBD1 or TRBD2 (6 bases each). Germline V gene sequence: CDR1 MNHNS, CDR2 SASEGT. The CDR3 is made up of 14 amino acids. V lost 3 bases, J lost 0 bases, and 9 bases lay in between. CDR3 amino acids: CASSETGASYEQYF. CDR3 DNA sequence: TGTGCCAGCAGTGAGACGGGGGCCTCCTACGAGCAGTACTTC.

This chain uses TRBV25-1 with TRBJ1-1; possibly TRBD1 for D (6 bases). The CDR3 spans 12 residues. Trimming took off 3 bases at V and 5 bases at J, with 7 bases between the two ends. The V gene's germline CDR1 is MGHDK and CDR2 SYGVNS. CDR3 amino acids: CASSEQGTEAFF. Written as DNA, the CDR3 is TGTGCCAGCAGTGAGCAGGGGACTGAAGCTTTCTTT.

To note about this clone: A read error may produce the germline difference seen at one junction end. The chain uses TRBV5-1 and TRBJ2-7, with D possibly being TRBD2 (5 bases). The CDR3 loop spans 13 amino acids. Germline CDR1 and CDR2: SGHRS and YFSETQ. CDR3 DNA sequence: TGCGCCAGCAGCTTGGCCGGAGACTACTCTTTTAACTTC. Its protein is CASSLAGDYSFNF.

This clone appeared many times. The V and J genes are TRBV6-4 and TRBJ1-1; D not certain. This CDR3 has 14 amino acids. Germline lookup yields CDR1 MRHNA and CDR2 SNTAGT. Deletions cut 5 bases from V and 5 bases from J, with 15 bases between. In nucleotides, the CDR3 is TGTGCCAGCAGTCCTACGTCCGCGGGGACTGAAGCTTTCTTT. Its translation: CASSPTSAGTEAFF.

The chain joins TRBV11-2 to TRBJ2-3; D possibly corresponds to TRBD2 (5 bases). The germline V and J ends were trimmed by 6 bases and 2 bases, with 15 bases remaining between them. CDR3 length: 15 residues. In germline, CDR1 is SGHAT, CDR2 FQNNGV. The CDR3 reads CASSSGYINTDTQYF. Here the CDR3 DNA reads TGTGCCAGCAGTTCGGGGTACATAAACACAGATACGCAGTATTTT.